The 2 T cell receptor beta chains presented below share a single source sample, sequenced in a study of blood T cell repertoires in COVID-19. Using immunoSEQ multiplex PCR, the repertoire was profiled, and TCRdb retains in-frame clones only, with some absent. The sample records about 380,000 clones, 87% being singletons. Sequenced input: PBMCs or T cells enriched from blood (not recorded which). Source of these receptors: a woman aged 30 to 39 who had recovered from COVID-19.

The chain employs TRBV28 and TRBJ2-7; TRBD1 might be the D (6 bases). Trimming cost V 3 bases and J 6 bases, with 18 bases left between them. CDR1 MDHEN and CDR2 SYDVKM come from the germline V gene. The CDR3 runs 15 residues. The CDR3 loop reads CASSFGGGLGLEQYF. DNA of the CDR3: TGTGCCAGCAGTTTTGGGGGCGGGTTGGGGCTCGAGCAGTACTTC.

The rearrangement uses TRBV6-5 and TRBJ2-7; D might be TRBD1 (5 bases). Looked up from germline, CDR1 is MNHEY and CDR2 is SVGAGI. Trimming took off 2 bases at V and 3 bases at J, with 11 bases between the two ends. The CDR3 length is 14 residues. The DNA for the CDR3 is TGTGCCAGCAGTTACCGGGTTAGGGGCTACGAGCAGTACTTC. Translated, it gives CASSYRVRGYEQYF.